This note documents a single T cell receptor beta chain sequence. Its matching antigen is unknown. The record originates from a study of CD8 T cells in ankylosing spondylitis. The study's findings and limits: There was reportedly significant enrichment of clones that were disease-linked in matched ankylosing spondylitis synovial fluid.

Libraries for TCR beta were made by quantitative 5'-RACE with molecular barcodes. TCRdb processed the 5' RACE reads anew with MiXCR; each CDR3 protein has one entry. The table records about 200,000 distinct CDR3 sequences, roughly 24% of them present only once. This CDR3 contains 15 residues. Trimming took 6 bases from V and 5 from J, leaving 19 bases between them. V gene TRBV12-3 or TRBV12-4 combines with J gene TRBJ2-5, with D uncertain. This clonotype was sampled from a male donor with ankylosing spondylitis or in good health (not recorded which). The specimen was blood, either unsorted or a sorted T cell fraction (not recorded which). In nucleotides, the CDR3 is TGTGCCAGCAGGATTGGGCTCGAGATGGGGGAGACCCAGTACTTC. It encodes CASRIGLEMGETQYF.